What follows describes a single T cell receptor (beta chain). The target antigen is unknown. The data derive from a study of vaccination and CD4 T cells after COVID-19. Researchers used the Oncomine TCR Beta short-read assay to sequence DNA from cultured CD4+ T cells. Each CDR3 protein gets one entry after TCRdb re-called the PCR reads with MiXCR. Of roughly 13,000 distinct CDR3 sequences in the sample, around half were seen once. Trimming cost V 7 bases and J 9 bases; bases outside gene matches: 6. This CDR3 comprises 12 residues. The germline gives CDR1 MDHEN, CDR2 SYDVKM. Treatment described: roughly ten-day PBMC culture with coronavirus spike peptide pools or control peptides (ViraFEST assay).

Specimen: CD4+ T cells from blood, cultured in vitro. The TCR sequence derives from a human donor who had recovered from COVID-19. J is TRBJ1-5 and V is TRBV28; 7 bases fit TRBD1. CDR3 region: CASKQQGRPQHF. CDR3 nucleotide sequence: TGTGCCAGCAAGCAACAGGGGCGGCCCCAGCATTTT.